These 16 T cell receptor beta chains originate from one sample sequenced in a study of blood T cell repertoires in COVID-19. Sequencing was performed with immunoSEQ multiplex PCR; in TCRdb, only in-frame clones are kept and a portion is missing. Of 35,000 to 55,000 clones listed, 80% to 85% are singletons. Sequenced sample: peripheral blood. The receptor set was obtained from a man in his 60s with active COVID-19.

The chain joins TRBV15 to TRBJ2-7, with 10 bases that match TRBD1. V shed 3 bases and J 3 bases; nucleotides not matched to a gene: 8. Germline-derived CDR1 and CDR2 are LNHNV and YYDKDF (reference sequence). The CDR3 consists of 16 residues. CDR3 residues: CATSSGTGDKVYEQYF. In DNA form, the CDR3 reads TGTGCCACCAGCAGCGGGACAGGGGATAAAGTCTACGAGCAGTACTTC.

This chain uses TRBV28 with TRBJ1-1, with 8 nucleotides matching TRBD1. The CDR3 is 15 amino acids. Trimming cost V 3 bases and J 2 bases; bases outside gene matches: 5. Germline-derived CDR1 and CDR2 are MDHEN and SYDVKM. The CDR3 spells CASSFGRGLNTEAFF. CDR3 sequence (DNA): TGTGCCAGCAGTTTCGGCAGGGGGCTAAACACTGAAGCTTTCTTT. The full variable domain, its missing parts supplied by reference TRBV28 and TRBJ1-1, is DVKVTQSSRYLVKRTGEKVFLECVQDMDHENMFWYRQDPGLGLRLIYFSYDVKMKEKGDIPEGYSVSREKKERFSLILESASTNQTSMYLCASSFGRGLNTEAFFGQGTRLTVV.

The chain couples TRBV28 to TRBJ1-5; D is undetermined. The ends were cut back, 8 bases at V and 7 bases at J, with 18 bases in the middle. The germline gives CDR1 MDHEN, CDR2 SYDVKM. The CDR3 sequence is 14 residues long. The CDR3 reads CASVAVSTIQPQHF. CDR3 nucleotides: TGTGCCAGCGTAGCAGTCTCGACGATACAGCCCCAGCATTTT.

The chain employs TRBV27 and TRBJ1-2, with TRBD1 identical over 8 bases. This CDR3 comprises 15 residues. The germline V gene encodes CDR1 MNHEY and CDR2 SMNVEV (reference sequence). V was clipped by 8 bases and J by 0 bases; unmatched bases: 8. CDR3 coding DNA: TGTGCCAGCGGCCCCCAGGGGGCGACTAACTATGGCTACACCTTC. Its translation is CASGPQGATNYGYTF.

This sequence joins TRBV7-2 and TRBJ1-4; D might be TRBD1 (6 bases). The V end was cut by 6 bases, the J end by 0 bases, with 8 bases between. The CDR3 spans 14 residues. The germline CDR1 and CDR2 sequences are SGHTA and FQGNSA. CDR3 bases: TGTGCCAGCAGATCAGGGGCAACTAATGAAAAACTGTTTTTT. This translates into CASRSGATNEKLFF.

The gene calls are TRBV6-6 and TRBJ1-1; D may be TRBD1 (5 bases). The CDR3 extends over 15 amino acids. V lost 4 bases, J lost 0 bases, and 12 bases lay in between. Per germline, CDR1 MNHNY and CDR2 SVGAGI (reference sequence). The CDR3 nucleotides are TGTGCCAGCAGTTCGTCGGGGGTGATGAACACTGAAGCTTTCTTT. Encoded protein: CASSSSGVMNTEAFF.

This clone was detected a few times. This specimen includes other DNA sequences encoding the same CDR3. The chain carries TRBV7-9 and TRBJ1-2; D is perhaps TRBD1 (5 bases). CDR1 is SEHNR, CDR2 FQNEAQ, per germline (reference sequence). The CDR3 spans 15 residues. Trimming shortened V by 4 bases and J by 2 bases, and 14 bases separated the two germline ends. Written as DNA, the CDR3 is TGTGCCAGCAGCTCCGACAGCATCCTAAACTATGGCTACACCTTC. Protein sequence: CASSSDSILNYGYTF.

The V call is TRBV7-9, the J call TRBJ1-2; 8 bases are a match to TRBD1. V gave up 4 bases and J gave up 1 base; unmatched junction bases: 8. CDR3 length: 16 residues. The germline CDR1 and CDR2 sequences are SEHNR and FQNEAQ (reference sequence). In DNA, the CDR3 is TGTGCCAGCAGCTCAACGGACAGGGCCAATAACTATGGCTACACCTTC. The encoded protein is CASSSTDRANNYGYTF.

V is TRBV28 and J is TRBJ1-5; tentative D call: TRBD1 (5 bases). This CDR3 contains 15 residues. Per the germline V gene, CDR1 is MDHEN and CDR2 is SYDVKM. V was pared by 5 bases and J by 4 bases, with 15 bases between. CDR3 DNA sequence: TGTGCCAGCAGTCCTCCCGACAGCTTAAATCAGCCCCAGCATTTT. Translated: CASSPPDSLNQPQHF.

This clone was seen a handful of times. The chain couples TRBV27 to TRBJ2-2; TRBD2 agrees at 10 bases. J lost 2 bases, V lost 4 bases, and 4 bases had no gene match. CDR3 length equals 16 residues. Germline values: CDR1 MNHEY, CDR2 SMNVEV (reference sequence). The DNA for the CDR3 is TGTGCCAGCAGTTCAGTAGCGGGAGGTAACACCGGGGAGCTGTTTTTT. This codes for CASSSVAGGNTGELFF.

The chain has TRBV4-2 and TRBJ1-1; no clear D gene. Germline CDR1 and CDR2: LGHNA and YNFKEQ. V lost 4 bases and J lost 4, with 16 bases in between. CDR3 length: 15 residues. The CDR3 nucleotides read TGTGCCAGCAGCCTAGAGTTATTTTCAGGCACTGAAGCTTTCTTT. Translation: CASSLELFSGTEAFF.

The chain combines TRBV10-3 with TRBJ2-7; 9 bases agree with TRBD2. The germline V gene encodes CDR1 ENHRY and CDR2 SYGVKD. V was pared by 6 bases and J by 7 bases, with 10 bases of the junction left unmatched. There are 14 residues in the CDR3. The DNA for the CDR3 is TGTGCCATCAGCGACCTAGCGGGGTCCCGGGAGCAGTACTTC. Its translation: CAISDLAGSREQYF.

This clone was seen only a few times. The chain recombines TRBV28 with TRBJ2-7; 10 bases are shared with TRBD2. The CDR3 is 19 residues long. With 6 bases clipped from V and 0 bases from J, the junction kept 17 bases outside the gene matches. Germline CDR1 and CDR2: MDHEN and SYDVKM. The CDR3 bases are TGTGCCAGCAGCACACCAGGCGTAAAGCGGGAGGGCTTCTCCTACGAGCAGTACTTC. Translating gives CASSTPGVKREGFSYEQYF.

This chain's CDR3 is CASSPIGTSTGELFF. For the CDR3, the DNA is TGCGCCAGCAGCCCAATCGGGACTTCCACCGGGGAGCTGTTTTTT. The chain combines TRBV4-1 with TRBJ2-2; perhaps TRBD2 as D (6 bases). Trimming took 4 bases from V and 4 from J, leaving 13 bases between them. CDR1 and CDR2 (germline): MGHRA, YSYEKL. The CDR3 extends over 15 amino acids.

In nucleotides, the CDR3 is TGTGCCAGCAGTTCCGCCGGGACTCCGAAAAATGGCTACACCTTC. Its translation is CASSSAGTPKNGYTF. The rearrangement joins TRBV28 to TRBJ1-2; D may be TRBD1 (5 bases). The germline CDR1 and CDR2 sequences are MDHEN and SYDVKM. This CDR3 contains 15 residues. V shed 4 bases and J shed 6 bases, with 18 bases lying between them.

This clone was seen more than once but under ten times. The chain combines TRBV28 with TRBJ2-3, with TRBD2 matching over 8 bases. There are 15 residues in the CDR3. With 1 base clipped from V and 2 bases from J, the junction kept 2 bases outside the gene matches. Per the germline V gene, CDR1 is MDHEN and CDR2 is SYDVKM. The DNA for the CDR3 is TGTGCCAGCAGTTTATTGCGGGAGGACACAGATACGCAGTATTTT. Its protein product is CASSLLREDTDTQYF. The full variable domain, in which reference TRBV28 and TRBJ2-3 provide the parts outside the CDR3, is DVKVTQSSRYLVKRTGEKVFLECVQDMDHENMFWYRQDPGLGLRLIYFSYDVKMKEKGDIPEGYSVSREKKERFSLILESASTNQTSMYLCASSLLREDTDTQYFGPGTRLTVL.